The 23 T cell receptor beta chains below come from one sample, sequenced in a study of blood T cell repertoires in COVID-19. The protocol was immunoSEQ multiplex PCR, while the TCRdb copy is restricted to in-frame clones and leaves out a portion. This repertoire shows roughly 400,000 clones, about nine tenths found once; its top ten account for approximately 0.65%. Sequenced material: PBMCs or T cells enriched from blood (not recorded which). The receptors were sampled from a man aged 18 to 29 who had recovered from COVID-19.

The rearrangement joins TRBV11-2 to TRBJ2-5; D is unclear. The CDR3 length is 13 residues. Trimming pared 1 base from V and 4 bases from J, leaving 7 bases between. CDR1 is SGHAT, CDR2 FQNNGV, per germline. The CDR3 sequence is CASSLAGLETQYF. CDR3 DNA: TGTGCCAGCAGCTTAGCAGGTCTAGAGACCCAGTACTTC.

The CDR3 nucleotides read TGTGCCAGCAGGCCGGCTAGCGGGACAAATGAGCAGTTCTTC. This encodes CASRPASGTNEQFF. The chain employs TRBV2 and TRBJ2-1, with TRBD2 matching 9 bases. This CDR3 is 14 amino acids long. Germline CDR1 SNHLY, CDR2 FYNNEI. V dropped 6 bases and J dropped 7; count of bases not matched to a gene: 7.

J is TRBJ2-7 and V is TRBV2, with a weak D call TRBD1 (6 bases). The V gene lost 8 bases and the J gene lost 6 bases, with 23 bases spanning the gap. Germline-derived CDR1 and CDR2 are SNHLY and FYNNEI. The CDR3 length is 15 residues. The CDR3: CASGSRTAFSGEQYF. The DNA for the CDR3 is TGTGCCAGCGGGAGTCGGACAGCCTTTTCGGGCGAGCAGTACTTC.

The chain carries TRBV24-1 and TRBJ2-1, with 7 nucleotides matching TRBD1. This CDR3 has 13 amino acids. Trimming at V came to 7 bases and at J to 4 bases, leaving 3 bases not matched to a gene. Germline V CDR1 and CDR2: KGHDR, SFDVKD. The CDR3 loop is CATRGTAYNEQFF. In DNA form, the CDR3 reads TGTGCCACCAGGGGGACAGCATACAATGAGCAGTTCTTC.

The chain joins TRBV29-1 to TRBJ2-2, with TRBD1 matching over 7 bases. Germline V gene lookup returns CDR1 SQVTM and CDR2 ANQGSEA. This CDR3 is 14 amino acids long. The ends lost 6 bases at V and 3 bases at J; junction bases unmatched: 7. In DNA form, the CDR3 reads TGCAGCGTCCCCGACCAGGGGGACACCGGGGAGCTGTTTTTT. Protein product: CSVPDQGDTGELFF.

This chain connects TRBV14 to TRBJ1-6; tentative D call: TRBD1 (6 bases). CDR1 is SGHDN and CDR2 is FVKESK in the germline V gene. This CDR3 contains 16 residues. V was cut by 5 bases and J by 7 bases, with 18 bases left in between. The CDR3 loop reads CASSAFTTGQNSPLHF. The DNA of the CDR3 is TGTGCCAGCAGCGCTTTCACAACAGGGCAGAATTCACCCCTCCACTTT.

CDR3 residues: CASSEEIATNEKLFF. The CDR3 coding sequence is TGCGCCAGCAGTGAGGAAATTGCAACTAATGAAAAACTGTTTTTT. V and J are TRBV5-1 and TRBJ1-4; D ambiguous. The CDR3 has 15 amino acids. V was trimmed by 5 bases and J by 0 bases, leaving 11 bases between them. From germline, CDR1 is SGHRS and CDR2 YFSETQ.

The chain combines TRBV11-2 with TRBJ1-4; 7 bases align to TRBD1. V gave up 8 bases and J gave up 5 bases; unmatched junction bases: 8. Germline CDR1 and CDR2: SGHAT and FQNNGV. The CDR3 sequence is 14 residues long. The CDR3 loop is CASGSGQRNEKLFF. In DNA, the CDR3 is TGTGCCAGCGGGTCGGGACAGAGGAATGAAAAACTGTTTTTT.

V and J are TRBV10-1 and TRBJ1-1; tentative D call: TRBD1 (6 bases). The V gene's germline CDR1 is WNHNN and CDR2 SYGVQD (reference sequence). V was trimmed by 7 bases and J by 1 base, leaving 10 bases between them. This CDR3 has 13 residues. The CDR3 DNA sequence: TGCGCCAGCACCCAGACAGGGAACACTGAAGCTTTCTTT. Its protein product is CASTQTGNTEAFF.

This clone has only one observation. The CDR3 loop is CASRDRGQGNYGYTF. The CDR3 DNA follows: TGTGCCAGCAGGGACAGGGGGCAAGGGAACTATGGCTACACCTTC. This sequence joins TRBV5-4 and TRBJ1-2, with TRBD1 matching over 11 bases. Germline V lookup: CDR1 SGHNT, CDR2 YYREEE (reference sequence). The length of the CDR3 is 15 residues. Trimming took 5 bases from V and 2 from J; bases not matched to a gene: 5.

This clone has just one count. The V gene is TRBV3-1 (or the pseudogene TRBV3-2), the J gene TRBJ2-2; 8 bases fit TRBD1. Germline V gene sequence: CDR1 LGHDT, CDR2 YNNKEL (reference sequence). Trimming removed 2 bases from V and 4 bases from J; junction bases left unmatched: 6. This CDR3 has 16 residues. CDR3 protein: CASSQRRGLGTGELFF. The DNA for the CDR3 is TGTGCCAGCAGCCAACGCAGGGGGCTCGGCACCGGGGAGCTGTTTTTT.

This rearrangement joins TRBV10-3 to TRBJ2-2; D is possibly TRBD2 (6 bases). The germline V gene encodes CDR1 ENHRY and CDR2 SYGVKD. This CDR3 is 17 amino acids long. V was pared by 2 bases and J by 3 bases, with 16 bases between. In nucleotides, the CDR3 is TGTGCCATCAGTGAGCAGCTCGCGGGGCGGGACACCGGGGAGCTGTTTTTT. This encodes CAISEQLAGRDTGELFF.

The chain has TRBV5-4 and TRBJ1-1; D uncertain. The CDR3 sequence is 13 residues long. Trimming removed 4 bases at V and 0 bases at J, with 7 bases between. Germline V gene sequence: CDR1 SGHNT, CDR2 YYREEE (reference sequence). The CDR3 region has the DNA TGTGCCAGCAGCCCCGAGCTGAACACTGAAGCTTTCTTT. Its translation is CASSPELNTEAFF.

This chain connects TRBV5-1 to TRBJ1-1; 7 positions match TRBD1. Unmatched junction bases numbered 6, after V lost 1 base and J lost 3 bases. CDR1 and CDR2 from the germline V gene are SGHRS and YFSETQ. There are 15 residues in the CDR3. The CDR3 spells CASSLFHRGYTEAFF. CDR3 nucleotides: TGCGCCAGCAGCTTGTTTCACAGGGGTTACACTGAAGCTTTCTTT.

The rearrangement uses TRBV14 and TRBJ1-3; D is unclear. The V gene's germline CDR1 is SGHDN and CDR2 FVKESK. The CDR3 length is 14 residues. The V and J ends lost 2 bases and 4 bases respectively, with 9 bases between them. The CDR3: CASSQRGGGNTIYF. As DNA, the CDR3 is TGTGCCAGCAGCCAACGGGGTGGAGGAAACACCATATATTTT.

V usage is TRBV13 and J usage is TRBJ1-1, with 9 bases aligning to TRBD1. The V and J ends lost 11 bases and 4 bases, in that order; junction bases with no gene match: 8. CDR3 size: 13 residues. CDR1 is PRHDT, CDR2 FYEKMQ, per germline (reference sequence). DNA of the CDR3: TGTGCCTCAAGGCGGGACAGGGCCACTGAAGCTTTCTTT. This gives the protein CASRRDRATEAFF. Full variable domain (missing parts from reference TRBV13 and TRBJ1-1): AAGVIQSPRHLIKEKRETATLKCYPIPRHDTVYWYQQGPGQDPQFLISFYEKMQSDKGSIPDRFSAQQFSDYHSELNMSSLELGDSALYFCASRRDRATEAFFGQGTRLTVV.

The CDR3: CASSLWQGGYGYTF. The CDR3 DNA is TGTGCCAGCAGCTTGTGGCAGGGGGGCTATGGCTACACCTTC. The genes are TRBV5-5 and TRBJ1-2; TRBD1 aligns across 7 bases. Looked up from germline, CDR1 is SGHKS and CDR2 is YYEKEE (reference sequence). V lost 1 base and J lost 4; bases outside the gene matches: 4. CDR3 size: 14 residues.

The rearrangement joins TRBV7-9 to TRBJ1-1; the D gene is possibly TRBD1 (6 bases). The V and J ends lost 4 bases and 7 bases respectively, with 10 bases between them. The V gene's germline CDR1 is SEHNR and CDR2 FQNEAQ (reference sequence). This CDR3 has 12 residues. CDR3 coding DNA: TGTGCCAGCAGCTCGGGACAAGGTGAAGCTTTCTTT. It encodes CASSSGQGEAFF. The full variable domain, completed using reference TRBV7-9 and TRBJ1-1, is DTGVSQNPRHKITKRGQNVTFRCDPISEHNRLYWYRQTLGQGPEFLTYFQNEAQLEKSRLLSDRFSAERPKGSFSTLEIQRTEQGDSAMYLCASSSGQGEAFFGQGTRLTVV.

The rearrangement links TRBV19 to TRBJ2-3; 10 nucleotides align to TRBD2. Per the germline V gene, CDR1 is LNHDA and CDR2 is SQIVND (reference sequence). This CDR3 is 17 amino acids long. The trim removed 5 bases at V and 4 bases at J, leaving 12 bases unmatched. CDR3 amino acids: CASSVSLAGVFADTQYF. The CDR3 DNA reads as TGTGCCAGTAGTGTTTCTCTAGCGGGAGTTTTTGCAGATACGCAGTATTTT.

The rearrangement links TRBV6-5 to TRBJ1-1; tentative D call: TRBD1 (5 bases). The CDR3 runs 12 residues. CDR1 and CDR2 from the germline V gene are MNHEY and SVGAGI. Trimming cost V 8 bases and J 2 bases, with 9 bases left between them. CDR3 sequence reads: CASRRTNTEAFF. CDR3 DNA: TGTGCCAGCCGCCGGACAAACACTGAAGCTTTCTTT.

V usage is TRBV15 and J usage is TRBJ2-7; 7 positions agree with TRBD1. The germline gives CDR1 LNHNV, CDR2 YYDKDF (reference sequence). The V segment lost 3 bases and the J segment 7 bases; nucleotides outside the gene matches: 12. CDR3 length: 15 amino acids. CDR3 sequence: CATSRVYDRVGEQYF. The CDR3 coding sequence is TGTGCCACCAGCAGGGTCTACGACAGGGTTGGGGAGCAGTACTTC.

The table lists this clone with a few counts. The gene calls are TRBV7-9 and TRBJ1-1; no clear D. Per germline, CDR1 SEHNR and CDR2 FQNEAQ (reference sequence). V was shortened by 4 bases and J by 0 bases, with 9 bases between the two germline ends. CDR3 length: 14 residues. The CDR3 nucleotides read TGTGCCAGCAGCTCCCCGGAGATGAACACTGAAGCTTTCTTT. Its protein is CASSSPEMNTEAFF.

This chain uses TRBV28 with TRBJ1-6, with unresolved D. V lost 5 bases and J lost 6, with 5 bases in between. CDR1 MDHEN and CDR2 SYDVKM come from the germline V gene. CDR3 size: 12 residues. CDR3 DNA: TGTGCCAGCAGTGAGGGTAATTCACCCCTCCACTTT. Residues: CASSEGNSPLHF.